A selection of T cell receptor beta chains follows, all from one sample in a study of blood T cell repertoires in COVID-19. Sequencing used immunoSEQ multiplex PCR; TCRdb keeps in-frame clones, though not all of them. The data contain around 220,000 clones, around 80% of them singletons. What was sequenced was peripheral blood. These receptors originate from a woman of 80 years or more with COVID-19, enrolled during active disease. CDR3s include the opening cysteine and the closing phenylalanine or tryptophan. Each record gives: D gene, J gene, V gene, clone size, CDR3 DNA, CDR3 protein. D genes are given only for firm matches. Size tells how often a clone was seen (once, few, many) or the class of an expanded clone, and some rows leave it out.

d_gene: .; j_gene: TRBJ2-1; v_gene: TRBV5-4; abundance: .; CDR3nt: TGTGCCAGCAGCTTGGGGGCGGGATCCAGGAATGAGCAGTTCTTC; CDR3aa: CASSLGAGSRNEQFF
d_gene: .; j_gene: TRBJ1-2; v_gene: TRBV19; abundance: .; CDR3nt: TGTGCCAGTAGTACGGCCAGGGGTTACTATGGCTACACCTTC; CDR3aa: CASSTARGYYGYTF
d_gene: .; j_gene: TRBJ1-1; v_gene: TRBV29-1; abundance: .; CDR3nt: TGCAGCGTCTCGGGTTCAACCACTGAAGCTTTCTTT; CDR3aa: CSVSGSTTEAFF
d_gene: TRBD2; j_gene: TRBJ2-3; v_gene: TRBV5-1; abundance: few; CDR3nt: TGCGCCAGCAGCTTAGGTACGGGAGGGGATACGCAGTATTTT; CDR3aa: CASSLGTGGDTQYF
d_gene: TRBD1; j_gene: TRBJ1-1; v_gene: TRBV18; abundance: .; CDR3nt: TGTGCCAGCTCACCCCGGACAGGGTGGGAAACTGAAGCTTTCTTT; CDR3aa: CASSPRTGWETEAFF
d_gene: .; j_gene: TRBJ1-5; v_gene: TRBV10-1; abundance: once; CDR3nt: TGCGCCAGCAGTGCGGGTATCAATCAGCCCCAGCATTTT; CDR3aa: CASSAGINQPQHF
d_gene: .; j_gene: TRBJ1-1; v_gene: TRBV3-1/TRBV3-2; abundance: .; CDR3nt: TGTGCCAGCAGCCAAGTCGTGGGGGGCACTGAAGCTTTCTTT; CDR3aa: CASSQVVGGTEAFF
d_gene: TRBD1; j_gene: TRBJ2-4; v_gene: TRBV5-3; abundance: .; CDR3nt: TGTGCCAGAAGCGCCGAACAGACAGGGGGAGTAGCCAAAAACATTCAGTACTTC; CDR3aa: CARSAEQTGGVAKNIQYF
d_gene: .; j_gene: TRBJ2-1; v_gene: TRBV11-2; abundance: .; CDR3nt: TGTGCCAGCAGCCAAGTGGCTGAGCAGTTCTTC; CDR3aa: CASSQVAEQFF
d_gene: TRBD1; j_gene: TRBJ1-5; v_gene: TRBV6-5; abundance: .; CDR3nt: TGTGCCAGCAGCAATAACAGGGGTCAGCCCCAGCATTTT; CDR3aa: CASSNNRGQPQHF
d_gene: .; j_gene: TRBJ1-4; v_gene: TRBV7-8; abundance: .; CDR3nt: TGTGCCAGCAGCTTAGGAGGAGGGGAGAAGGAAAAACTGTTTTTT; CDR3aa: CASSLGGGEKEKLFF
d_gene: .; j_gene: TRBJ2-5; v_gene: TRBV5-1; abundance: .; CDR3nt: TGCGCCAGCAGCTTGTCTGGCCCAGAGACCCAGTACTTC; CDR3aa: CASSLSGPETQYF
d_gene: .; j_gene: TRBJ1-5; v_gene: TRBV7-9; abundance: .; CDR3nt: TGTGCCAGCAGCTTAGAGGCAGGTAATCAGCCCCAGCATTTT; CDR3aa: CASSLEAGNQPQHF
d_gene: .; j_gene: TRBJ1-1; v_gene: TRBV5-1; abundance: .; CDR3nt: TGCGCCAGCAGCTTCAACCAGGGTTTAGGCACTGAAGCTTTCTTT; CDR3aa: CASSFNQGLGTEAFF
d_gene: TRBD2; j_gene: TRBJ2-1; v_gene: TRBV18; abundance: .; CDR3nt: TGTGCCAGCCTCGCCAGCGGGACCTACAATGAGCAGTTCTTC; CDR3aa: CASLASGTYNEQFF
d_gene: .; j_gene: TRBJ1-1; v_gene: TRBV5-1; abundance: .; CDR3nt: TGCGCCAGCAGTTCCGGAGGAGGGGTGATCACTGAAGCTTTCTTT; CDR3aa: CASSSGGGVITEAFF
d_gene: TRBD1; j_gene: TRBJ2-5; v_gene: TRBV9; abundance: .; CDR3nt: TGTGCCAGCAGCCCCCTCCTGGACAGGGGCCAAGAGACCCAGTACTTC; CDR3aa: CASSPLLDRGQETQYF
d_gene: TRBD1; j_gene: TRBJ1-2; v_gene: TRBV27; abundance: .; CDR3nt: TGTGCCAGCAGTTTAGGGAGACAGGGGGCGGATGGCTACACCTTC; CDR3aa: CASSLGRQGADGYTF
d_gene: .; j_gene: TRBJ1-2; v_gene: TRBV28; abundance: .; CDR3nt: TGTGCCAGCCGAGGGCTTTTAACTAACTATGGCTACACCTTC; CDR3aa: CASRGLLTNYGYTF
d_gene: .; j_gene: TRBJ1-1; v_gene: TRBV29-1; abundance: .; CDR3nt: TGCAGCGTTGAAGAAACCACAACGGCTTTCTTT; CDR3aa: CSVEETTTAFF
d_gene: .; j_gene: TRBJ2-5; v_gene: TRBV18; abundance: .; CDR3nt: TGTGCCAGCTCACCACCAGGAGGTCCGCAAGAGACCCAGTACTTC; CDR3aa: CASSPPGGPQETQYF
d_gene: TRBD1; j_gene: TRBJ2-1; v_gene: TRBV7-9; abundance: .; CDR3nt: TGTGCTAGAGGGACAGGGGACGATGAGCAGTTCTTC; CDR3aa: CARGTGDDEQFF
d_gene: TRBD1; j_gene: TRBJ1-5; v_gene: TRBV6-5; abundance: .; CDR3nt: TGTGCCAGCAGTTACACAGGGGGCTCTCAGCCCCAGCATTTT; CDR3aa: CASSYTGGSQPQHF
d_gene: .; j_gene: TRBJ1-5; v_gene: TRBV19; abundance: once; CDR3nt: TGTGCCAGTTGGAAAACAGGCGCGGATCAGCCCCAGCATTTT; CDR3aa: CASWKTGADQPQHF
d_gene: .; j_gene: TRBJ1-2; v_gene: TRBV28; abundance: .; CDR3nt: TGTGCCAGCAGATCCAGTGGCGGCTACACCTTC; CDR3aa: CASRSSGGYTF
d_gene: TRBD1; j_gene: TRBJ1-4; v_gene: TRBV5-1; abundance: once; CDR3nt: TGCGCCAGCAGCCGCGACAGGGGGAGTAATGAAAAACTGTTTTTT; CDR3aa: CASSRDRGSNEKLFF
d_gene: .; j_gene: TRBJ2-7; v_gene: TRBV5-8; abundance: .; CDR3nt: TGTGCCAGCAGCTTGGTTTCGGGCTCCTACGAGCAGTACTTC; CDR3aa: CASSLVSGSYEQYF
d_gene: .; j_gene: TRBJ2-3; v_gene: TRBV24-1; abundance: .; CDR3nt: TGTGCCACCAGTGATTCGCAGGTAACGCAGTATTTT; CDR3aa: CATSDSQVTQYF
d_gene: .; j_gene: TRBJ1-4; v_gene: TRBV11-2; abundance: .; CDR3nt: TGTGCCAGCAGCTTAGGGGGGGGTAGGAGGGAAAAACTGTTTTTT; CDR3aa: CASSLGGGRREKLFF
d_gene: .; j_gene: TRBJ2-3; v_gene: TRBV7-9; abundance: .; CDR3nt: TGTGCCAGCAGCTCCGGAGGGGGGGGCGTACCTAATACGCAGTATTTT; CDR3aa: CASSSGGGGVPNTQYF
d_gene: .; j_gene: TRBJ1-5; v_gene: TRBV6-1; abundance: .; CDR3nt: TGTGCCAGCAGTGCCCCCGGCGGACATAGCAATCAGCCCCAGCATTTT; CDR3aa: CASSAPGGHSNQPQHF
d_gene: .; j_gene: TRBJ2-6; v_gene: TRBV18; abundance: .; CDR3nt: TGTGCCAGCTCACCAATCCGGCAGGGCTCTGGGGCCAACGTCCTGACTTTC; CDR3aa: CASSPIRQGSGANVLTF
d_gene: TRBD1; j_gene: TRBJ2-1; v_gene: TRBV10-3; abundance: .; CDR3nt: TGTGCCACAAGACAGGGTTTAAACTACAATGAGCAGTTCTTC; CDR3aa: CATRQGLNYNEQFF
d_gene: .; j_gene: TRBJ1-4; v_gene: TRBV3-1/TRBV3-2; abundance: .; CDR3nt: TGTGCCAGCAGCCAAGGTCAGGCCCTGTTTTTT; CDR3aa: CASSQGQALFF
d_gene: .; j_gene: TRBJ1-6; v_gene: TRBV2; abundance: .; CDR3nt: TGTGCCAGCAGGACCGGCCCCACAGATAATTCACCCCTCCACTTT; CDR3aa: CASRTGPTDNSPLHF
d_gene: TRBD1; j_gene: TRBJ1-4; v_gene: TRBV12-3/TRBV12-4; abundance: .; CDR3nt: TGTGCCAGCGGTGACAGGGGGCGGGAAAAACTGTTTTTT; CDR3aa: CASGDRGREKLFF
d_gene: TRBD1; j_gene: TRBJ1-2; v_gene: TRBV7-2; abundance: once; CDR3nt: TGTGCCAGCAGCCAGACAGGGTCGGGCTATGGCTACACCTTC; CDR3aa: CASSQTGSGYGYTF
d_gene: TRBD2; j_gene: TRBJ2-1; v_gene: TRBV5-1; abundance: .; CDR3nt: TGCGCCAGCAGCTTTTCACTAGCGGACTACAATGAGCAGTTCTTC; CDR3aa: CASSFSLADYNEQFF
d_gene: TRBD2; j_gene: TRBJ2-1; v_gene: TRBV20-1; abundance: .; CDR3nt: TGCAGTGCTCGGGGGGGTAATGAGCAGTTCTTC; CDR3aa: CSARGGNEQFF
d_gene: .; j_gene: TRBJ2-7; v_gene: TRBV7-6; abundance: .; CDR3nt: TGTGCCAGCAGCTTGGCGTCGCCAGGGGTAGGCTCCTACGAGCAGTACTTC; CDR3aa: CASSLASPGVGSYEQYF